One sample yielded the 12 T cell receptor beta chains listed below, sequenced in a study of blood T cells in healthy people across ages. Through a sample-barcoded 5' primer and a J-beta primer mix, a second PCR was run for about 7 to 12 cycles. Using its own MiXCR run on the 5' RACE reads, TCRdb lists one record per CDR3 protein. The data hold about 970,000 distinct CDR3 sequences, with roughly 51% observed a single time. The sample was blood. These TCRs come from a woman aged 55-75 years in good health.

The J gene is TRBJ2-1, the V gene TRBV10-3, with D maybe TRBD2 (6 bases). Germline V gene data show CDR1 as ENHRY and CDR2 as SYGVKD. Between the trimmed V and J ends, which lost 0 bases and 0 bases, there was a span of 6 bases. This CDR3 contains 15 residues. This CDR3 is CAISESGSSYNEQFF. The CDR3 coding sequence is TGTGCCATCAGTGAGTCCGGGAGCTCCTACAATGAGCAGTTCTTC.

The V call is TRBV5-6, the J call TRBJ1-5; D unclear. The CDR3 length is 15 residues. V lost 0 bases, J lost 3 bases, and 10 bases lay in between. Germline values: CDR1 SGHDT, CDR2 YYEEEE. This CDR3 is CASSLGSQHNQPQHF. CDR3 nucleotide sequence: TGTGCCAGCAGCTTGGGAAGTCAGCACAATCAGCCCCAGCATTTT.

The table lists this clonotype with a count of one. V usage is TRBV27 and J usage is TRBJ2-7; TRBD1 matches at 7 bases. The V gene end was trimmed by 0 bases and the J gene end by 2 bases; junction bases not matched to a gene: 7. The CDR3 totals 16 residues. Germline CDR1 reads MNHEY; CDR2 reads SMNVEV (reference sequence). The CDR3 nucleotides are TGTGCCAGCAGTTTATCAGGGGACAGAGCAGCCTACGAGCAGTACTTC. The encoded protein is CASSLSGDRAAYEQYF.

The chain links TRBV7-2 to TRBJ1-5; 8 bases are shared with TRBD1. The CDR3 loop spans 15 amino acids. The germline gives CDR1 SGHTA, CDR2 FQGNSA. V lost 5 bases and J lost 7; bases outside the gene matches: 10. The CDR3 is CASSQSRQGNQPQHF. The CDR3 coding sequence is TGTGCCAGCAGCCAAAGCCGACAGGGGAACCAGCCCCAGCATTTT.

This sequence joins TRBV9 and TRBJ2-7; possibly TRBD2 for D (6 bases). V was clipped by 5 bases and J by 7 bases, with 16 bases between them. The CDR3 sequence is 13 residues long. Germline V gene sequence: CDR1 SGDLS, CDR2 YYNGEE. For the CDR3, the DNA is TGTGCCAGCAGTGACCAAACAGGAGGGGAGCAGTACTTC. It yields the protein CASSDQTGGEQYF.

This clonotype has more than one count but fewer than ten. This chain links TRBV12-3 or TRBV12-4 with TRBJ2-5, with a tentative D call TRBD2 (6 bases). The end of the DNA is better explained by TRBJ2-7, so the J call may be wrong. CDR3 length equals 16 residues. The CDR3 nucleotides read TGTGCCAGCAGTCTAGTGCCGGGACTTAAACCATCCGAGCAGTACTTC. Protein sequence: CASSLVPGLKPSEQYF.

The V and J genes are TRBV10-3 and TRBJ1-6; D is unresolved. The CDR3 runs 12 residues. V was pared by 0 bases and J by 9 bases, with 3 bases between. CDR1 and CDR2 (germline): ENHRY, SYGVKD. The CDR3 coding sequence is TGTGCCATCAGTGAGTCCGTTTCACCCCTCCACTTT. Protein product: CAISESVSPLHF.

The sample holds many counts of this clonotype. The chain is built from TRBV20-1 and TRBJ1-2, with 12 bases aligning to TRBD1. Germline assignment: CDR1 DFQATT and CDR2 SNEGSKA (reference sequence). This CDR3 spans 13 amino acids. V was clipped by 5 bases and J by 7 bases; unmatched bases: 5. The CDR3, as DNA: TGCAGTGCTGGGGGGACAGGGGGCTCTGGCTACACCTTC. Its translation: CSAGGTGGSGYTF.

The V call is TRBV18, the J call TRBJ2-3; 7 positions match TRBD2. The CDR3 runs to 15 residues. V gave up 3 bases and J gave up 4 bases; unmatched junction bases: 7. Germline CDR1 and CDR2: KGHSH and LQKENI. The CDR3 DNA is TGTGCCAGCTCACCCTCGCGGGAGAGCGCAGATACGCAGTATTTT. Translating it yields CASSPSRESADTQYF.

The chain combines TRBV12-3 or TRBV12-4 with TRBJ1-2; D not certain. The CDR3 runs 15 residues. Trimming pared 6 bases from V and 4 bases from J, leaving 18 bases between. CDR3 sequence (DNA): TGTGCCAGCAGCCGCAGCGATAGCAGTGCCTATGGCTACACCTTC. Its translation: CASSRSDSSAYGYTF.

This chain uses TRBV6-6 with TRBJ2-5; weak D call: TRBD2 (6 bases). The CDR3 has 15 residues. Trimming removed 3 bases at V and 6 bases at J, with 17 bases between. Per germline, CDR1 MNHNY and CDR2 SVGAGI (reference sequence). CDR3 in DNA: TGTGCCAGCAGTTATGAGGGCGGGATCACGAAGACCCAGTACTTC. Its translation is CASSYEGGITKTQYF.

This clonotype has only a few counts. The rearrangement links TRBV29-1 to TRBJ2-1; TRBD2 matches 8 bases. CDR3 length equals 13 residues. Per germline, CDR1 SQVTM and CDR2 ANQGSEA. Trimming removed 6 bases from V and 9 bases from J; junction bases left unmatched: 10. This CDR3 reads CSVPLSGSAEQFF. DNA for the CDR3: TGCAGCGTCCCGCTAAGCGGGAGCGCTGAGCAGTTCTTC.